The rows below give T cell receptor beta chains drawn from one sample of a study of control samples from healthy donors and cancer patients. Generated by immunoSEQ multiplex PCR, the TCRdb table keeps only in-frame clones and is missing some. The sample yields over 60,000 clones, approximately 85% seen once. What was sequenced was blood. These receptors all come from a man aged 40-55 years in good health. Both conserved end residues are part of each CDR3. D genes are given only for firm matches. Not every row has a clone size; where given, it reads once, few, many or a size class.

>TRBV30|NA|15|NA|TRBJ1-5
TGTGCCTGGAGTGTACACGGGACACAAGATCAGCCCCAGCATTTT
CAWSVHGTQDQPQHF
>TRBV7-9|NA|19|NA|TRBJ2-1
TGTGCCAGCACCCTTAGAAGGCGTGTCAGGGAAAGTAACTACAATGAGCAGTTCTTC
CASTLRRRVRESNYNEQFF
>TRBV7-2|NA|16|NA|TRBJ1-3
TGTGCCAGCAGCTTTGCCTCGGGGAGCTCTGGAAACACCATATATTTT
CASSFASGSSGNTIYF
>TRBV7-8|NA|14|NA|TRBJ1-6
TGTGCCAGCAGTTTTGGGGGGGTAAATTCACCCCTCCACTTT
CASSFGGVNSPLHF
>TRBV7-9|few|14|NA|TRBJ1-2
TGTGCCAGCAGCTTAGGCGAGAATTACTATGGCTACACCTTC
CASSLGENYYGYTF
>TRBV24-1|NA|16|TRBD2|TRBJ2-1
TGTGCCACCAGTGGGCTTGGTCTAGCGGGAGGCAATGAGCAGTTCTTC
CATSGLGLAGGNEQFF
>TRBV5-4|NA|15|TRBD1|TRBJ2-7
TGTGCCAGCAGCTCGGGGGGGACAGGGGGCTACGAGCAGTACTTC
CASSSGGTGGYEQYF
>TRBV3-1/TRBV3-2|NA|15|TRBD2|TRBJ2-3
TGTGCCAGCAGCCTCCGGGCGGGAGGGCCAGATACGCAGTATTTT
CASSLRAGGPDTQYF
>TRBV3-1/TRBV3-2|few|16|TRBD1|TRBJ2-3
TGTGCCAGCAGCCAAGTTTATCAGGGGGTGTCAGATACGCAGTATTTT
CASSQVYQGVSDTQYF
>TRBV11-2|NA|16|TRBD2|TRBJ2-5
TGTGCCAGCAGCAAGCGACTAGCGGGAGAATGGGAGACCCAGTACTTC
CASSKRLAGEWETQYF
>TRBV27|NA|15|NA|TRBJ1-3
TGTGCCAGCAGTTTCTCAGGGTTTGGTGGAAACACCATATATTTT
CASSFSGFGGNTIYF
>TRBV23-1|NA|18|TRBD1|TRBJ2-2
TGCGCCAGCAGTCAAACCCCCGGACAGGAAGACTACACCGGGGAGCTGTTTTTT
CASSQTPGQEDYTGELFF
>TRBV11-2|NA|16|NA|TRBJ2-1
TGTGCCAGCAGCTTGTCCGGGACACAGATCTACAATGAGCAGTTCTTC
CASSLSGTQIYNEQFF
>TRBV3-1/TRBV3-2|NA|14|NA|TRBJ1-2
TGTGCCAGCAGCCACAGGGATTCGGTATATGGCTACACCTTC
CASSHRDSVYGYTF
>TRBV18|NA|13|TRBD1|TRBJ1-4
TGTGCCAGCTCACCCGGGACAGACGAAAAACTGTTTTTT
CASSPGTDEKLFF
>TRBV5-1|once|16|TRBD2|TRBJ2-5
TGCGCCAGCAGCTTGGCCCCTAGCGGGAGCCAAGAGACCCAGTACTTC
CASSLAPSGSQETQYF
>TRBV5-6|NA|16|TRBD1|TRBJ2-2
TGTGCCAGCAGCTTCCCCAGGGGGCAGGGCACCGGGGAGCTGTTTTTT
CASSFPRGQGTGELFF
>TRBV29-1|NA|15|TRBD1|TRBJ2-1
TGCAGCGTCGGGACAGGGGCCAACACCTACAATGAGCAGTTCTTC
CSVGTGANTYNEQFF
>TRBV24-1|NA|14|NA|TRBJ1-2
TGTGCCACCAGTGAGCCCGGGCAGGGCAGCGGCTACACCTTC
CATSEPGQGSGYTF
>TRBV10-3|NA|14|NA|TRBJ2-3
TGTGCCATCCGATTGACCACTTGGTCAGATACGCAGTATTTT
CAIRLTTWSDTQYF
>TRBV10-3|NA|17|TRBD2|TRBJ2-5
TGTGCCATCAGTTCCGGACTAGCGGGAGTAACGGGGGAGACCCAGTACTTC
CAISSGLAGVTGETQYF
>TRBV18|once|18|NA|TRBJ1-1
TGTGCCAGCTCACCAGTCGCGGTCGTGCTCCAGGGCGGCACTGAAGCTTTCTTT
CASSPVAVVLQGGTEAFF
>TRBV11-1|NA|14|TRBD1|TRBJ2-3
TGTGCCAGCAGCTCGGACAGGGGCACAGATACGCAGTATTTT
CASSSDRGTDTQYF
>TRBV6-6|NA|20|TRBD2|TRBJ2-3
TGTGCCAGCAGCCGACAATCCCCTGGAATAGCGGGAGGGCATTCACTTACGCAGTATTTT
CASSRQSPGIAGGHSLTQYF
>TRBV7-2|NA|16|TRBD2|TRBJ2-1
TGTGCCAGCAGCCGTCGTGGGACTAGCGGGAGGAATGAGCAGTTCTTC
CASSRRGTSGRNEQFF
>TRBV4-1|NA|13|TRBD2|TRBJ2-1
TGCGCTGTGCGGGGGGACTCCTACAATGAGCAGTTCTTC
CAVRGDSYNEQFF
>TRBV18|once|17|TRBD2|TRBJ2-3
TGTGCCAGCTCACCACTTTCCCCGGCGGGAGGGCTAGATACGCAGTATTTT
CASSPLSPAGGLDTQYF
>TRBV6-5|NA|14|NA|TRBJ1-4
TGTGCCAGCGGGGCGGACGCATGGAATGAAAAACTGTTTTTT
CASGADAWNEKLFF
>TRBV30|NA|13|NA|TRBJ1-6
TGTGCCTGGGTCCACGGCAGTAATTCACCCCTCCACTTT
CAWVHGSNSPLHF
>TRBV2|NA|14|TRBD1|TRBJ2-7
TGTGCCAGCACTACGCAACAGGGGCCCTACGAGCAGTACTTC
CASTTQQGPYEQYF
>TRBV7-2|NA|13|TRBD2|TRBJ2-1
TGTGCCAGCAGCTTAACGCGGGAGGGTGAGCAGTTCTTC
CASSLTREGEQFF
>TRBV5-1|NA|15|NA|TRBJ2-2
TGCGCCAGCAGCTTGACGGATACAAACACCGGGGAGCTGTTTTTT
CASSLTDTNTGELFF
>TRBV6-2/TRBV6-3|once|17|NA|TRBJ2-5
TGTGCCAGCAGTTACTCGAGGTCAGGGCGTGAGGAGGAGACCCAGTACTTC
CASSYSRSGREEETQYF
>TRBV6-1|NA|14|NA|TRBJ1-5
TGTGCCAGCAGTGAGGGCAGGGGCAATCAGCCCCAGCATTTT
CASSEGRGNQPQHF
>TRBV29-1|NA|14|TRBD1|TRBJ2-7
TGCAGCGTGGCGGGAAGTAACAGGGGGCTCGAGCAGTACTTC
CSVAGSNRGLEQYF
>TRBV27|NA|14|NA|TRBJ1-5
TGTGCCAGCAGTTTAGCAGGGATAGATCAGCCCCAGCATTTT
CASSLAGIDQPQHF
>TRBV10-3|NA|16|TRBD2|TRBJ2-2
TGTGCCATCAGGACTAGCGGGGGGCAGAACACCGGGGAGCTGTTTTTT
CAIRTSGGQNTGELFF
>TRBV19|NA|17|TRBD1|TRBJ2-3
TGTGCCAGTAGTACTGAGACAGGGGGTTCTAGCACAGATACGCAGTATTTT
CASSTETGGSSTDTQYF
>TRBV6-5|NA|14|NA|TRBJ1-6
TGTGCCAGCACCCCGGGGCAGGGGATATCACCCCTCCACTTT
CASTPGQGISPLHF
>TRBV11-2|NA|19|NA|TRBJ1-3
TGTGCCAGCAGCTTCCTCGGGACTGATCGTAGATACTCTGGAAACACCATATATTTT
CASSFLGTDRRYSGNTIYF
>TRBV19|NA|14|TRBD1|TRBJ2-7
TGTGCCAGTAGCGAACAGGGGGCCGTTGGCGAGCAGTACTTC
CASSEQGAVGEQYF
>TRBV4-1|once|14|NA|TRBJ1-1
TGCGCCAGCAGCCAAGATACCGGGACTTTCGAAGCTTTCTTT
CASSQDTGTFEAFF